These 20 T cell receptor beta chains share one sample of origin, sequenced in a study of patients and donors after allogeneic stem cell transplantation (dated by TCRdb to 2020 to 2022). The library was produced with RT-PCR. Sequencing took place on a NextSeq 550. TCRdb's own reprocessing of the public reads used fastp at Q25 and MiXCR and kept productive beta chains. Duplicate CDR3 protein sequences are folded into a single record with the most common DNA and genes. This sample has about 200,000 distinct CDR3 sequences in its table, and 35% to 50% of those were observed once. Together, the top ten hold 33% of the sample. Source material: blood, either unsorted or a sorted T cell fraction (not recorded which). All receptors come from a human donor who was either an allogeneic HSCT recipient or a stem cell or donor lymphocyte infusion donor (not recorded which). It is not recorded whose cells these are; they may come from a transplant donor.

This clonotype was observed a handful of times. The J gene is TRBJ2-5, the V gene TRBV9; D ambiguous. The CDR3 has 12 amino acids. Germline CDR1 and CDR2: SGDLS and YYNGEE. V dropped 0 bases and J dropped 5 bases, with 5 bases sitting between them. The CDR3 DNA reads TGTGCCAGCAGCGTAGTTGGGGAGACCCAGTACTTC. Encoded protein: CASSVVGETQYF.

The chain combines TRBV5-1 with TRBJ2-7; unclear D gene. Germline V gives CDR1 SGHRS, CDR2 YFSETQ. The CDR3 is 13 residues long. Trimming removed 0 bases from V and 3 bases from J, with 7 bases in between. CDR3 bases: TGCGCCAGCAGCTTGGGGGATTACTACGAGCAGTACTTC. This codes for CASSLGDYYEQYF.

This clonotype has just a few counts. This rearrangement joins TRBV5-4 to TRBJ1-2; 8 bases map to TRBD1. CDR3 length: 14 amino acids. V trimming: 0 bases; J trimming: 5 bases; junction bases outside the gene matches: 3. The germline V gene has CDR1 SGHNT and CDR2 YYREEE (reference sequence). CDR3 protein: CASSLGGQEYGYTF. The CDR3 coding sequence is TGTGCCAGCAGCTTGGGGGGACAGGAATATGGCTACACCTTC.

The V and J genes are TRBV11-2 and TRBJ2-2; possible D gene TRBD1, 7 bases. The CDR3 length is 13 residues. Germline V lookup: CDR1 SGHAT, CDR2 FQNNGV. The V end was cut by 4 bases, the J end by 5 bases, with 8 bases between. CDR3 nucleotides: TGTGCCAGCAGCTCAGGGGGGACCGGGGAGCTGTTTTTT. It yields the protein CASSSGGTGELFF.

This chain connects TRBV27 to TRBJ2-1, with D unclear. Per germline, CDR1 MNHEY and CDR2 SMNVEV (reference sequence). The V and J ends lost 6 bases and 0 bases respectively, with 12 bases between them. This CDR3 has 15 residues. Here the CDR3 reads CASSPPPYSYNEQFF. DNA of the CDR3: TGTGCCAGCAGCCCACCCCCGTACTCCTACAATGAGCAGTTCTTC.

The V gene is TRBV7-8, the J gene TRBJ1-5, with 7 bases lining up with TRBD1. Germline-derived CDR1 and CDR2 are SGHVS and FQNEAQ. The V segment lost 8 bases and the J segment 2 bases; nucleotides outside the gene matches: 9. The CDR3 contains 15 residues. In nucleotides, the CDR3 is TGTGCCAGCTCTAAATTTACAGGGGGCAATCAGCCCCAGCATTTT. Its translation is CASSKFTGGNQPQHF.

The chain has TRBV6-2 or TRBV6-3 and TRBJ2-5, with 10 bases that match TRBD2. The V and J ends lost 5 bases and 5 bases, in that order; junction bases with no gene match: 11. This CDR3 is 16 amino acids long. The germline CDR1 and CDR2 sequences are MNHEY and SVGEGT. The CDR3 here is CASSPLAGVFRETQYF. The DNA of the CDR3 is TGTGCCAGCAGTCCCCTAGCGGGAGTTTTTCGGGAGACCCAGTACTTC.

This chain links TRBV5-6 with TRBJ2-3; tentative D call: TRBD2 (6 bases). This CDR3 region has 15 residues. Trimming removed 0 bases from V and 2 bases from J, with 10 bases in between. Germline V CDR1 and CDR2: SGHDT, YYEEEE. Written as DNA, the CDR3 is TGTGCCAGCAGCTTGGGACTAGGGGACACAGATACGCAGTATTTT. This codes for CASSLGLGDTDTQYF.

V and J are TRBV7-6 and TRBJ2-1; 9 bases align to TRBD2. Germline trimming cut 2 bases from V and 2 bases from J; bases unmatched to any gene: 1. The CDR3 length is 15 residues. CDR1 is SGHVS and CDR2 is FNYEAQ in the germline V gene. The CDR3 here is CASSLIAGAYNEQFF. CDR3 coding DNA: TGTGCCAGCAGCTTAATAGCGGGAGCCTACAATGAGCAGTTCTTC.

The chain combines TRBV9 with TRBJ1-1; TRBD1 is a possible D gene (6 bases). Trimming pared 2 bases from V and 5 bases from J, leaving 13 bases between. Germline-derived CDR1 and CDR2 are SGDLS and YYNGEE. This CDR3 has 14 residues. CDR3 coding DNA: TGTGCCAGCAGCGTGGGGACATTGCTAACTGAAGCTTTCTTT. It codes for CASSVGTLLTEAFF.

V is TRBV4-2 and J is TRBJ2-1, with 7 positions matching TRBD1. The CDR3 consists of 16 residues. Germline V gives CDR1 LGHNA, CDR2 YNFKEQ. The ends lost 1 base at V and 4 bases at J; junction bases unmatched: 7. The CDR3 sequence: CASSQGTGVAYNEQFF. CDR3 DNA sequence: TGTGCCAGCAGCCAAGGAACAGGGGTTGCATACAATGAGCAGTTCTTC.

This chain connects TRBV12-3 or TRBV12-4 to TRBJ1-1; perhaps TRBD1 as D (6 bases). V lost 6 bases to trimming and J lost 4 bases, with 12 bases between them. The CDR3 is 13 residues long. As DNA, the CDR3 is TGTGCCAGCAGCCACAGGGACCTCACTGAAGCTTTCTTT. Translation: CASSHRDLTEAFF.

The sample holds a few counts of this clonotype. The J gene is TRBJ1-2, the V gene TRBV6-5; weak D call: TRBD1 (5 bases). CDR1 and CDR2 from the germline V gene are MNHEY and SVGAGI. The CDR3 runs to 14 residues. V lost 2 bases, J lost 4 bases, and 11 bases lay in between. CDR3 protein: CASSYNRQTYGYTF. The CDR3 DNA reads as TGTGCCAGCAGTTACAACCGACAGACCTATGGCTACACCTTC.

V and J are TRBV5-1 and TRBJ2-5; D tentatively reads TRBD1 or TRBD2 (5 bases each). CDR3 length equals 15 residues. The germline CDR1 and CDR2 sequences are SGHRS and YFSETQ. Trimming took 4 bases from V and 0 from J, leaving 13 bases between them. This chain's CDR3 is CASSPAGAHQETQYF. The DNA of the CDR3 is TGCGCCAGCAGCCCGGCCGGGGCCCACCAAGAGACCCAGTACTTC.

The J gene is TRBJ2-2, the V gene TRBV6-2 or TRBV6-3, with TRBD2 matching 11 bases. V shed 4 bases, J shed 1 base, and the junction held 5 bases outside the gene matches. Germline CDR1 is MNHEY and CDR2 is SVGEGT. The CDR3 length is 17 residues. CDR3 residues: CASSFGTSGGNTGELFF. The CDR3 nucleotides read TGTGCCAGCAGTTTCGGGACTAGCGGAGGGAACACCGGGGAGCTGTTTTTT.

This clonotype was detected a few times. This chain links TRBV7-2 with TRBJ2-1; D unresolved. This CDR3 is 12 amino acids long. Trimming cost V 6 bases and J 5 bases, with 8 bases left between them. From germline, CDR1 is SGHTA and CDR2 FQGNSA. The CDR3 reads CASRPYNNEQFF. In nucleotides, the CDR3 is TGTGCCAGCAGACCATATAACAATGAGCAGTTCTTC.

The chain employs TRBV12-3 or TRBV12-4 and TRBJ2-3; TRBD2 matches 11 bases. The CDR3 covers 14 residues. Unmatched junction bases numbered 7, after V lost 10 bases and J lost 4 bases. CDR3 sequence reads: CANGGLAAPDTQYF. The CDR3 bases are TGTGCCAACGGGGGACTAGCGGCACCAGATACGCAGTATTTT.

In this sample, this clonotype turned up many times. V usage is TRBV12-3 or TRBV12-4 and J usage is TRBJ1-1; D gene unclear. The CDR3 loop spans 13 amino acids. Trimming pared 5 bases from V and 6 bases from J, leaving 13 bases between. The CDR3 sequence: CASSDTLPPEAFF. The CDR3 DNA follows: TGTGCCAGCAGTGACACTCTCCCCCCTGAAGCTTTCTTT.

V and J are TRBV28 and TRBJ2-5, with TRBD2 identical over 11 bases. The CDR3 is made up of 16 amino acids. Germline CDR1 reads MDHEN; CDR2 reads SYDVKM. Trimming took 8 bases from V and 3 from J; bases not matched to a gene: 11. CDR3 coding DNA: TGTGCCAGCCGGGGGGCGACTAGCGGGACCAAAGAGACCCAGTACTTC. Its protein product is CASRGATSGTKETQYF.

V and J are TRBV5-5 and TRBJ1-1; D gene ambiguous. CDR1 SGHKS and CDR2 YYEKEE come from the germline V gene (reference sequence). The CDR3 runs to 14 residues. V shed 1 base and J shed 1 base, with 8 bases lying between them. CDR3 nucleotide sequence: TGTGCCAGCAGCTTGAGATCAGCGAACACTGAAGCTTTCTTT. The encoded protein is CASSLRSANTEAFF.